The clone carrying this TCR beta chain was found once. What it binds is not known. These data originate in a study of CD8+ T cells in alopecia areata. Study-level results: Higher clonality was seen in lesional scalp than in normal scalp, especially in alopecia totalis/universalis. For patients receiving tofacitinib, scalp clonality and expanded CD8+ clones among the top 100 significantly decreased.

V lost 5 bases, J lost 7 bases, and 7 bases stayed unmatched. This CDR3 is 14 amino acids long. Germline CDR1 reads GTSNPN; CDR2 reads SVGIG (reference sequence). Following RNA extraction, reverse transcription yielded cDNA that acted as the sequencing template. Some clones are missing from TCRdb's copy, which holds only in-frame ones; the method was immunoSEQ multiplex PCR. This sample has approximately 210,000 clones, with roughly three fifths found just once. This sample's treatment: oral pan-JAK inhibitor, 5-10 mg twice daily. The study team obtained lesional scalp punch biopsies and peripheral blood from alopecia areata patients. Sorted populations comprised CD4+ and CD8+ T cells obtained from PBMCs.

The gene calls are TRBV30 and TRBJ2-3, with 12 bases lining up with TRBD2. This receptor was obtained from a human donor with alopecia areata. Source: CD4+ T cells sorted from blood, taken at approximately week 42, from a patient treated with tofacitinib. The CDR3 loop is CAWELAGGLNTQYF. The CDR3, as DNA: TGTGCCTGGGAACTAGCGGGGGGTCTGAATACGCAGTATTTT.